The T cell receptor (beta chain) under discussion was sequenced for a study of blood T cell repertoires in COVID-19. Looked up from germline, CDR1 is SNHLY and CDR2 is FYNNEI. The CDR3 runs 15 residues. The V segment lost 11 bases and the J segment 4 bases; nucleotides outside the gene matches: 9. The authors' processing: Amplification from reference gene primers served as the basis for estimated nucleated cell counts. The repertoire was sequenced with immunoSEQ multiplex PCR; TCRdb's copy has only in-frame clones and lacks some. The V and J calls and the clone size are those of that table, but D and trimming were determined from the DNA. Counted here are roughly 200,000 clones, 83% occurring once; the ten biggest clones make up around 1.3%.

Sequenced material: peripheral blood. The rearrangement joins TRBV2 to TRBJ2-3, with 13 positions matching TRBD2. This sequence originates from a woman aged 25 to 39 with COVID-19, enrolled during active disease. The CDR3 nucleotides are TGTGCCGGGGTCTGGACTAGCGGGAGTTCAGATACGCAGTATTTT. Encoded protein: CAGVWTSGSSDTQYF.